This is a list of T cell receptor beta chains from one sample in a study of graft-versus-host responses after intestinal transplantation. These TCRs are of unknown antigen specificity. The assay was immunoSEQ multiplex PCR, and TCRdb's table has in-frame clones only and misses some. The sample lists over 40,000 clones; approximately 84% were seen once. This specimen consisted of unstimulated CD4+ T cells sorted from spleen or lymph node cells, obtained before transplant. Every receptor here comes from a human donor who was the organ donor for an intestinal transplant. Each CDR3 is given with its conserved first and last residue. A D gene is named only where the DNA matches it firmly. Size is stated for part of the rows, as once, few or many counts, or as a class when the clone is expanded.

v_gene	j_gene	abundance	d_gene	CDR3nt	CDR3aa
TRBV7-2	TRBJ2-3	NA	TRBD2	TGTGCCAGCAGCCTAATTAGCGGGGGGGCAGCAGATACGCAGTATTTT	CASSLISGGAADTQYF
TRBV6-6	TRBJ2-5	once	TRBD2	TGTGCCAGCAGTTACCTTGGTAGCGGGCAAGAGACCCAGTACTTC	CASSYLGSGQETQYF
TRBV4-1	TRBJ1-1	NA	TRBD1	TGCGCCAGCAGCCAACAGGGGGCTGAAGCTTTCTTT	CASSQQGAEAFF
TRBV4-1	TRBJ2-5	NA	NA	TGCGCCAGCAGCCAGGCCAGCAGGGTATCAGAGACCCAGTACTTC	CASSQASRVSETQYF
TRBV10-3	TRBJ2-1	NA	TRBD2	TGTGCCATCAGTGATTCCGGGACTAGCGGGTTTCGGACCTACAATGAGCAGTTCTTC	CAISDSGTSGFRTYNEQFF
TRBV5-1	TRBJ2-2	once	TRBD1	TGCGCCAGCAGGTTTACAACAGGGGATCGCACCGGGGAGCTGTTTTTT	CASRFTTGDRTGELFF
TRBV11-2	TRBJ2-7	NA	TRBD2	TGTGCCAGCAGCTTAGTGGCGGGGGGGCTTCTCGAGCAGTACTTC	CASSLVAGGLLEQYF
TRBV27	TRBJ1-5	NA	NA	TGTGCCAGCAGTTTATCCTCAGGGTCTCAGCCCCAGCATTTT	CASSLSSGSQPQHF
TRBV5-1	TRBJ2-1	once	TRBD2	TGCGCCAGCAGACAAGCGGGAGTTACCTACAATGAGCAGTTCTTC	CASRQAGVTYNEQFF
TRBV4-3	TRBJ2-5	once	TRBD2	TGCGCCAGCAGCCAGGGGACTAGCGGGGGGGCCCAAAAGACCCAGTACTTC	CASSQGTSGGAQKTQYF
TRBV7-9	TRBJ2-3	NA	TRBD2	TGTGCCAGCAGCTTACTAGCGGGAGTGGATACGCAGTATTTT	CASSLLAGVDTQYF
TRBV19	TRBJ2-5	NA	TRBD1	TGTGCCAGTAGTATACAGGGGGAAGAGACCCAGTACTTC	CASSIQGEETQYF
TRBV10-3	TRBJ1-3	few	NA	TGTGCCATCAGTGACCGGCAGCCTGGAAACACCATATATTTT	CAISDRQPGNTIYF
TRBV6-4	TRBJ2-7	NA	NA	TGTGCCAGCAGTGACTCGAGGGTAAACCCAACCTACGAGCAGTACTTC	CASSDSRVNPTYEQYF
TRBV1	TRBJ2-5	NA	NA	TGCACCAGCAGCCTGGGAGGGTGCGAGACCCAGTACTTC	CTSSLGGCETQYF
TRBV25-1	TRBJ2-3	NA	NA	TGTGCCAGCAGTGAATTGCAGGGATGGACAGATACGCAGTATTTT	CASSELQGWTDTQYF
TRBV30	TRBJ1-4	NA	NA	TGTGCCTTACTCCCCCGGGACTCAAGGTCGGGACTGTTTTTT	CALLPRDSRSGLFF
TRBV7-2	TRBJ1-1	NA	NA	TGTGCCAGCAGCTTAGTATTGAGGACTCGGGGGGACACTGAAGCTTTCTTT	CASSLVLRTRGDTEAFF
TRBV6-4	TRBJ2-7	once	TRBD2	TGTGCCAGCCTCCAAAAGCGGGGCCCCTACGAGCAGTACTTC	CASLQKRGPYEQYF
TRBV19	TRBJ2-1	NA	NA	TGTGCCGTGGGGGGAATAGGAGTTGGATCGGATGAGCAGTTCTTC	CAVGGIGVGSDEQFF
TRBV5-5	TRBJ2-1	NA	NA	TGTGCCAGCAGCCCGTGGGGCGGAGGCAATGAGCAGTTCTTC	CASSPWGGGNEQFF
TRBV27	TRBJ1-1	NA	TRBD1	TGTGCCAGCAGTTTCAGGCAGGGGGGTGGATCCACTGAAGCTTTCTTT	CASSFRQGGGSTEAFF
TRBV14	TRBJ2-2	NA	TRBD2	TGTGCCAGCAGCCAAGCTGGACTAGCGCCATGGGGTGGCGGGGAGCTGTTTTTT	CASSQAGLAPWGGGELFF
TRBV29-1	TRBJ2-3	NA	TRBD2	TGCAGCGTCTCCCCAGGGTTTTCTAGCGGGAGGATCGCAGATACGCAGTATTTT	CSVSPGFSSGRIADTQYF
TRBV5-1	TRBJ2-1	NA	NA	TGCGCCAGCAGCTTGGATCTGGGAGTGGGCAATGAGCAGTTCTTC	CASSLDLGVGNEQFF
TRBV19	TRBJ1-5	NA	TRBD1	TGTGCCAGTAGCTACTACAGGGGCTATAGCAATCAGCCCCAGCATTTT	CASSYYRGYSNQPQHF
TRBV5-1	TRBJ1-2	NA	TRBD1	TGCGCCAGCAGCCCGAGGGACAGGGGGCCCTACGGCTACACCTTC	CASSPRDRGPYGYTF
TRBV30	TRBJ2-5	NA	TRBD2	TGTGCCTGGAGGCCAGGCAGAGCGGGGGGGAAAGAGACCCAGTACTTC	CAWRPGRAGGKETQYF
TRBV6-1	TRBJ2-7	few	NA	TGTGCCAGCAGCCCCGGGACCATCAATAGCTACGAGCAGTACTTC	CASSPGTINSYEQYF
TRBV11-2	TRBJ2-3	few	NA	TGTGCCAGCAGCTTAGGGGATACGCAGTATTTT	CASSLGDTQYF
TRBV7-9	TRBJ1-6	NA	NA	TGTGCCAGCAGCTCCCGGGACACCAATTCACCCCTCCACTTT	CASSSRDTNSPLHF
TRBV6-1	TRBJ1-1	NA	TRBD1	TGTGCCAGCTGGTTACAGGGGTTTAACACTGAAGCTTTCTTT	CASWLQGFNTEAFF
TRBV30	TRBJ1-1	NA	NA	TGTGCCTGGAGAGTGGGAGGGGTTAAGGACACTGAAGCTTTCTTT	CAWRVGGVKDTEAFF
TRBV5-1	TRBJ2-7	NA	NA	TGCGCCAGCAGCCAGAGACTAGATCGATACGAGCAGTACTTC	CASSQRLDRYEQYF
TRBV11-2	TRBJ1-6	NA	NA	TGTGCCAGCAGCTTAGGAAATTCACCCCTCCACTTT	CASSLGNSPLHF
TRBV13	TRBJ1-1	NA	NA	TGTGCCAGCAGCGTAAGGTACACTGAAGCTTTCTTT	CASSVRYTEAFF
TRBV7-9	TRBJ2-7	once	NA	TGTGCCAGCAGCTTAGGGACGTACTCCTACGAGCAGTACTTC	CASSLGTYSYEQYF
TRBV30	TRBJ2-1	NA	TRBD2	TGTGCCCGCACTGGGGACATGGGAGGACTAGCGGGGGTCTCCTACAATGAGCAGTTCTTC	CARTGDMGGLAGVSYNEQFF
TRBV11-1	TRBJ2-7	few	TRBD2	TGTGCCAGCGGACTAGCGGGGTCCTACGAGCAGTACTTC	CASGLAGSYEQYF
TRBV6-6	TRBJ1-4	NA	NA	TGTGCCAGCAGTTACAGGGTTGAAAAACTGTTTTTT	CASSYRVEKLFF
TRBV6-1	TRBJ2-7	NA	NA	TGTGCCAGCAGTGAATACGAGCAGTACTTC	CASSEYEQYF
TRBV28	TRBJ2-1	NA	NA	TGTGCCAGCAGTTTTGCGGGAGTGGGGGCTTACAATGAGCAGTTCTTC	CASSFAGVGAYNEQFF
TRBV4-2	TRBJ2-7	NA	TRBD2	TGTGCCAGCAGCCAAGGTGGCGGGAGGAGGAACGAGCAGTACTTC	CASSQGGGRRNEQYF
TRBV7-9	TRBJ2-1	NA	TRBD2	TGTGCCAGCAGCGCCCTAGCGGGGGCCTACAATGAGCAGTTCTTC	CASSALAGAYNEQFF
TRBV27	TRBJ2-7	few	NA	TGTGCCAGCAGTTGGGGGGCCCTTCTCCAGGGGGAGCAGTACTTC	CASSWGALLQGEQYF
TRBV4-3	TRBJ1-5	NA	NA	TGCGCCAGCAGCCAAGTAGCCAGGGGAGCTCAGCCCCAGCATTTT	CASSQVARGAQPQHF
TRBV4-1	TRBJ2-6	NA	NA	TGCGCCAGCAGCCAAGACCGGACCAGGGGCCTTCCCTCTGGGGCCAACGTCCTGACTTTC	CASSQDRTRGLPSGANVLTF
TRBV7-9	TRBJ1-4	NA	NA	TGTGCCAGCAGCCCGGAGGGGGCAACTAATGAAAAACTGTTTTTT	CASSPEGATNEKLFF
TRBV6-5	TRBJ2-5	NA	NA	TGTGCCAGCAGTTACGGGTCCAGAACTAAAGAGACCCAGTACTTC	CASSYGSRTKETQYF
TRBV10-3	TRBJ2-7	NA	TRBD1	TGTGCCATCGCGGTGTCCGGGACAGGGGCCTACGAGCAGTACTTC	CAIAVSGTGAYEQYF
TRBV4-1	TRBJ2-7	NA	TRBD2	TGCGCCAGCAGCCAGGAGCCTAGACTAGCGGGGGACCTATTATCCTACGAGCAGTACTTC	CASSQEPRLAGDLLSYEQYF
TRBV7-8	TRBJ1-4	NA	NA	TGTGCCAGCAGCTTAGTGGCGGAAAAACTGTTTTTT	CASSLVAEKLFF
TRBV20-1	TRBJ2-5	NA	TRBD1	TGCAGTGGTAGGGGGCAGGGGACCCAGTACTTC	CSGRGQGTQYF
TRBV27	TRBJ2-7	NA	TRBD2	TGTGCCAGCAGTCTACTAGCGGGAGGGCCGAGAAGCTCCTACGAGCAGTACTTC	CASSLLAGGPRSSYEQYF
TRBV7-2	TRBJ2-3	NA	NA	TGTGCCAGCAGCTCATTCGGACTGCCGCCCACAGATACGCAGTATTTT	CASSSFGLPPTDTQYF